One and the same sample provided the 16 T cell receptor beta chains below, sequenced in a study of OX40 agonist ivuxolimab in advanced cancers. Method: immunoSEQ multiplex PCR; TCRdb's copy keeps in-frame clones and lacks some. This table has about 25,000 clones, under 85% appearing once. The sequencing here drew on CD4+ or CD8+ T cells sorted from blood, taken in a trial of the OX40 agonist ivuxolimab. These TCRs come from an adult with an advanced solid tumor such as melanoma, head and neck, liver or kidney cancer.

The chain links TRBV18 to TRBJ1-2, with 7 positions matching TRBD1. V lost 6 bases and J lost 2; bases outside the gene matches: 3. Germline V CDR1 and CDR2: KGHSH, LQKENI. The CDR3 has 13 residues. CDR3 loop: CASSRDSNYGYTF. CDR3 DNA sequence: TGTGCCAGCTCGCGGGACAGCAACTATGGCTACACCTTC.

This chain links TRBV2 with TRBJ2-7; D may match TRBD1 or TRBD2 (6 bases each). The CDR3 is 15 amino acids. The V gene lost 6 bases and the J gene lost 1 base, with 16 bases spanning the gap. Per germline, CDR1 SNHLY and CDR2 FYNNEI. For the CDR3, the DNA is TGTGCCAGCAGGGCCGCCGGGGGCGGTTCCTACGAGCAGTACTTC. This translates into CASRAAGGGSYEQYF.

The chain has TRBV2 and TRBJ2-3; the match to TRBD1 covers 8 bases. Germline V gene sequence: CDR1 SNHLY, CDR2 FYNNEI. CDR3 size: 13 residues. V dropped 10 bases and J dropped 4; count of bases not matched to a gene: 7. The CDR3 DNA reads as TGTGCCACCCCGGGACAGGATCCAGATACGCAGTATTTT. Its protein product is CATPGQDPDTQYF.

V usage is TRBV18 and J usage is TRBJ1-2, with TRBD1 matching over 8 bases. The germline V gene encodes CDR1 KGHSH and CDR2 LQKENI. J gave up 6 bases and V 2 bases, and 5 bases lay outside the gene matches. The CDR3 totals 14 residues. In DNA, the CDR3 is TGTGCCAGCTCACCAGGACAGGGAGGGGATGGCTACACCTTC. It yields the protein CASSPGQGGDGYTF.

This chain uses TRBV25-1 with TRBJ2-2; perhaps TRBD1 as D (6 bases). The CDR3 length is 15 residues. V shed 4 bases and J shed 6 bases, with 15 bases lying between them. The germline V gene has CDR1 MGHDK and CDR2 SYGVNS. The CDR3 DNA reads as TGTGCCAGCAGTGGACCAACAGGGTGGTCCGGGGAGCTGTTTTTT. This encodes CASSGPTGWSGELFF. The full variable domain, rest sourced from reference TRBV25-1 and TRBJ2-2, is EADIYQTPRYLVIGTGKKITLECSQTMGHDKMYWYQQDPGMELHLIHYSYGVNSTEKGDLSSESTVSRIRTEHFPLTLESARPSHTSQYLCASSGPTGWSGELFFGEGSRLTVL.

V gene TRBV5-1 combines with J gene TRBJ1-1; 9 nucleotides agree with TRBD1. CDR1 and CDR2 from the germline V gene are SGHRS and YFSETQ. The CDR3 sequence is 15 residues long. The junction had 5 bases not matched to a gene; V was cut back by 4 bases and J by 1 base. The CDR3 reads CASSPRTGENTEAFF. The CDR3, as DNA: TGCGCCAGCAGCCCCAGGACAGGGGAGAACACTGAAGCTTTCTTT.

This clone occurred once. DNA of the CDR3: TGTGCCAGCAGCTTGGAATCGGGGGTGGTAGGCTATGGCTACACCTTC. Translated: CASSLESGVVGYGYTF. V gene TRBV5-4 combines with J gene TRBJ1-2; TRBD1 might be the D (5 bases). The germline CDR1 and CDR2 sequences are SGHNT and YYREEE (reference sequence). V lost 0 bases, J lost 4 bases, and 16 bases lay in between. The CDR3 runs to 16 residues. The full variable domain, rest sourced from reference TRBV5-4 and TRBJ1-2, is ETGVTQSPTHLIKTRGQQVTLRCSSQSGHNTVSWYQQALGQGPQFIFQYYREEENGRGNFPPRFSGLQFPNYSSELNVNALELDDSALYLCASSLESGVVGYGYTFGSGTRLTVV.

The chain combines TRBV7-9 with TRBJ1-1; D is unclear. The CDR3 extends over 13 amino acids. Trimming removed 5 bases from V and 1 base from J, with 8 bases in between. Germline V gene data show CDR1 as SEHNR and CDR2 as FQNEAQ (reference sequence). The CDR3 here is CASSNVENTEAFF. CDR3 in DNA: TGTGCCAGCAGCAACGTGGAGAACACTGAAGCTTTCTTT. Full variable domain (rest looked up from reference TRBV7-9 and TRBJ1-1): DTGVSQNPRHKITKRGQNVTFRCDPISEHNRLYWYRQTLGQGPEFLTYFQNEAQLEKSRLLSDRFSAERPKGSFSTLEIQRTEQGDSAMYLCASSNVENTEAFFGQGTRLTVV.

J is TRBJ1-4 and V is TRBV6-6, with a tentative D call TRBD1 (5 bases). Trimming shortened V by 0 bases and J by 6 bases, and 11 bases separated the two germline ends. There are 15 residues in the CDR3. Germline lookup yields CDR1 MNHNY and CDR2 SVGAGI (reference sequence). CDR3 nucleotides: TGTGCCAGCAGTTACTCGTGGGGGGGGGATGAAAAACTGTTTTTT. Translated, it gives CASSYSWGGDEKLFF.

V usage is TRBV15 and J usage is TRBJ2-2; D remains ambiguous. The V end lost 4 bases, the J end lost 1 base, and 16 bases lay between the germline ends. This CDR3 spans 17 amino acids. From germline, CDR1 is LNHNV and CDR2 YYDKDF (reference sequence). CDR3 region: CATSTERSTVNTGELFF. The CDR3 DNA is TGTGCCACCAGCACAGAGCGATCAACAGTGAACACCGGGGAGCTGTTTTTT.

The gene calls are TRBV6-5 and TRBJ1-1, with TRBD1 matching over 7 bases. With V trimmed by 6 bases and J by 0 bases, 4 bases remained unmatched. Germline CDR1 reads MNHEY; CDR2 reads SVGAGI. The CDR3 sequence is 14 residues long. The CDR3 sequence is CASRNRGMNTEAFF. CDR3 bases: TGTGCCAGCAGGAACAGGGGTATGAACACTGAAGCTTTCTTT.

The CDR3 nucleotides are TGCGCCAGCAGCCTCGGAGGGCGGACTGAAGCTTTCTTT. Translated: CASSLGGRTEAFF. The chain joins TRBV4-1 to TRBJ1-1; D uncertain. The CDR3 sequence is 13 residues long. The ends were cut back, 4 bases at V and 5 bases at J, with 11 bases in the middle. In germline, CDR1 is MGHRA, CDR2 YSYEKL.

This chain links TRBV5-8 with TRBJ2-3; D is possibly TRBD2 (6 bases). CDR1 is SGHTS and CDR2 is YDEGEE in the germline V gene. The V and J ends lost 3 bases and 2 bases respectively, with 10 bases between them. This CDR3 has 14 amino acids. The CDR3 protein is CASSSGTFTDTQYF. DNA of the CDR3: TGTGCCAGCAGCTCCGGGACTTTCACAGATACGCAGTATTTT. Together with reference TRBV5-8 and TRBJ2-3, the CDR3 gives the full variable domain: EAGVTQSPTHLIKTRGQQATLRCSPISGHTSVYWYQQALGLGLQFLLWYDEGEERNRGNFPPRFSGRQFPNYSSELNVNALELEDSALYLCASSSGTFTDTQYFGPGTRLTVL.

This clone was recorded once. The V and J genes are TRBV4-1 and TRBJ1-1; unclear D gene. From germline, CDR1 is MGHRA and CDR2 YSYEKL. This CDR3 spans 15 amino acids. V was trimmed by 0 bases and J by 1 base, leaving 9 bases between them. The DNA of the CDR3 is TGCGCCAGCAGCCAAGATATTATAGAGAACACTGAAGCTTTCTTT. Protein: CASSQDIIENTEAFF.

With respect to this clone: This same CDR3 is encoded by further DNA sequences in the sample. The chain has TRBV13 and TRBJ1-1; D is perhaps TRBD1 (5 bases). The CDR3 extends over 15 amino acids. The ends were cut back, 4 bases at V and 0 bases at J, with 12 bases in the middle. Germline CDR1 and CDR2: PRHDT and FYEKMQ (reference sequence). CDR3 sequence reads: CASSSLTVMNTEAFF. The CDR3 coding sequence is TGTGCCAGCAGCTCACTGACAGTCATGAACACTGAAGCTTTCTTT.

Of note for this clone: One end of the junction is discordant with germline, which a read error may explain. The CDR3 reads CASSPTNREVLF. The CDR3 nucleotides read TGCGCCAGCAGCCCCACCAACAGGGAAGTCCTATTC. The chain recombines TRBV4-1 with TRBJ1-2, with D possibly TRBD1 on 6 matching bases. The CDR3 totals 12 residues. Germline loops: CDR1 MGHRA, CDR2 YSYEKL.